The 11 T cell receptor beta chains in this list originate from one sample, sequenced in a study of cytomegalovirus exposure and HLA in healthy donors (dated 2017 in TCRdb). Library generation was performed with the immunoSEQ multiplex PCR assay. A mixture of 60 forward primers for TCR Vbeta segments and 13 reverse primers for TCR Jbeta segments was used in the multiplex PCR. Held by TCRdb, this immuneACCESS table contains in-frame sequences only and omits some clones. Under half of the omission traces to an unresolved V gene where checked; the cause of the rest is unknown. The sample profile shows roughly 100,000 clones; around 75% of them were found once. 2% to 2.5% of the sample belongs to the ten largest clones. Sequencing used PBMCs. Every receptor here comes from a man younger than 45 in good health and CMV-seronegative.

V and J are TRBV9 and TRBJ1-2; TRBD1 matches 8 bases. The CDR3 has 14 amino acids. Germline CDR1 SGDLS, CDR2 YYNGEE. V shed 1 base and J 7 bases; nucleotides not matched to a gene: 6. The CDR3 DNA follows: TGTGCCAGCAGCGTATCAGGGGGCGCGAGTGGCTACACCTTC. Protein sequence: CASSVSGGASGYTF.

This clone was seen more than once but under ten times. The chain uses TRBV10-3 and TRBJ1-1; tentative D call: TRBD1 (5 bases). This CDR3 comprises 13 residues. CDR1 and CDR2 (germline): ENHRY, SYGVKD. V dropped 6 bases and J dropped 2 bases, with 10 bases sitting between them. The CDR3 spells CAIRMTENTEAFF. In nucleotides, the CDR3 is TGTGCCATCAGGATGACAGAAAACACTGAAGCTTTCTTT.

The chain links TRBV28 to TRBJ1-1; TRBD1 matches 8 bases. The CDR3 has 15 amino acids. Per germline, CDR1 MDHEN and CDR2 SYDVKM. V shed 6 bases, J shed 4 bases, and the junction held 10 bases outside the gene matches. In DNA, the CDR3 is TGTGCCAGCAGCTCTTCAGGGGGCGCAGTCACTGAAGCTTTCTTT. It specifies CASSSSGGAVTEAFF.

The sample holds one count of this clone. This chain connects TRBV6-6 to TRBJ1-4; unclear D gene. Germline CDR1 and CDR2: MNHNY and SVGAGI (reference sequence). V was cut by 2 bases and J by 0 bases, with 10 bases left in between. CDR3 length equals 16 residues. The CDR3 region is CASSYEGFATNEKLFF. CDR3 nucleotides: TGTGCCAGCAGTTACGAGGGCTTTGCAACTAATGAAAAACTGTTTTTT.

This clone has only a few counts. This rearrangement joins TRBV15 to TRBJ1-2; D not resolved. The V end lost 0 bases, the J end lost 5 bases, and 7 bases lay between the germline ends. This CDR3 is built from 13 residues. Germline V CDR1 and CDR2: LNHNV, YYDKDF (reference sequence). This CDR3 is CATSRESEYGYTF. As DNA, the CDR3 is TGTGCCACCAGCAGAGAGTCAGAATATGGCTACACCTTC.

The V call is TRBV4-2, the J call TRBJ1-4; no reliable D call. The germline V gene has CDR1 LGHNA and CDR2 YNFKEQ. The CDR3 is made up of 15 amino acids. Between the trimmed V and J ends, which lost 2 bases and 0 bases, there was a span of 7 bases. This CDR3 reads CASSQSAATNEKLFF. The CDR3 DNA reads TGTGCCAGCAGCCAATCCGCAGCAACTAATGAAAAACTGTTTTTT.

The V call is TRBV21-1, the J call TRBJ1-2; TRBD1 is the table's D call, not checked against the DNA. TRBV21-1 is listed as a pseudogene. This CDR3 contains 13 residues. CDR3 coding DNA: TGTGCCAGCAGCAAACAGGGGGCGCATGGCTACACCTTC. It encodes CASSKQGAHGYTF.

The V call is TRBV7-2, the J call TRBJ1-2; TRBD1 matches at 11 bases. This CDR3 region has 14 residues. V was pared by 6 bases and J by 7 bases, with 7 bases of the junction left unmatched. Germline-derived CDR1 and CDR2 are SGHTA and FQGNSA. The CDR3 coding sequence is TGTGCCAGCAGTTCACCGGGACAGGGGGGTGGCTACACCTTC. Its protein is CASSSPGQGGGYTF.

The V and J genes are TRBV5-1 and TRBJ1-3, with D perhaps TRBD1 (5 bases). Germline CDR1 and CDR2: SGHRS and YFSETQ. The CDR3 totals 15 residues. Trimming removed 5 bases from V and 1 base from J, with 13 bases in between. The CDR3 loop is CASSLWGGSGNTIYF. Here the CDR3 DNA reads TGCGCCAGCAGTTTGTGGGGGGGGTCTGGAAACACCATATATTTT.

The chain joins TRBV4-1 to TRBJ2-7; D not certain. Trimming took off 4 bases at V and 5 bases at J, with 9 bases between the two ends. The CDR3 spans 12 residues. Germline-derived CDR1 and CDR2 are MGHRA and YSYEKL. CDR3: CASSPPSDEQYF. CDR3 nucleotides: TGCGCCAGCAGCCCCCCCTCAGACGAGCAGTACTTC.

This clone was seen more than once but under ten times. The rearrangement joins TRBV30 to TRBJ2-3; D not certain. Germline V gene data show CDR1 as GTSNPN and CDR2 as SVGIG (reference sequence). Between the trimmed V and J ends, which lost 0 bases and 3 bases, there was a span of 7 bases. The length of the CDR3 is 13 residues. The DNA for the CDR3 is TGTGCCTGGAGTGTACAAGCGACAGATACGCAGTATTTT. It codes for CAWSVQATDTQYF.